The rows below give T cell receptor beta chains drawn from one sample of a study of blood T cell repertoires in COVID-19. Assay: immunoSEQ multiplex PCR; the TCRdb copy retains only in-frame clones and omits some. The data contain about 180,000 clones, roughly 87% of them seen just once; the ten biggest clones take up 6% to 8%. Material for sequencing was peripheral blood. These receptors were taken from a woman between 65 and 79 years old with COVID-19, enrolled during active disease. Each CDR3 is given with its conserved first and last residue. The D gene is left open where the match is weak. Not all rows give a size; the values are once, few, many and, for expanded clones, a class.

TRBV2	-	13	TRBJ2-7	-	TGTGCCAGCACCCCGGACGTTCGGGGCGAGCAGTACTTC	CASTPDVRGEQYF
TRBV18	TRBD2	17	TRBJ2-3	-	TGTGCCAGCTCACCACTTACTAGCGGGAGGCGCACAGATACGCAGTATTTT	CASSPLTSGRRTDTQYF
TRBV2	TRBD1	18	TRBJ1-1	-	TGTGCCAGCAGGGCGGATATGAGGACAGGGGGCTTAAGCACTGAAGCTTTCTTT	CASRADMRTGGLSTEAFF
TRBV2	TRBD1	15	TRBJ1-1	-	TGTGCCAGCAGTAGACAGGGAACAATGAACACTGAAGCTTTCTTT	CASSRQGTMNTEAFF
TRBV27	-	14	TRBJ2-2	once	TGTGCCAGCAGAACACAGGGAAACACCGGGGAGCTGTTTTTT	CASRTQGNTGELFF
TRBV7-9	TRBD1	15	TRBJ1-1	once	TGTGCCAGCAGCCGAGGAGACAGGGGTAACACTGAAGCTTTCTTT	CASSRGDRGNTEAFF
TRBV5-3	TRBD1	14	TRBJ1-2	-	TGTGCCAGAAGCTTGGAAGACAGGGACTATGGCTACACCTTC	CARSLEDRDYGYTF
TRBV25-1	TRBD2	15	TRBJ2-1	-	TGTGCCAGCAGTGAACAGGCGGGAGCACCCAATGAGCAGTTCTTC	CASSEQAGAPNEQFF
TRBV5-6	-	14	TRBJ1-6	-	TGTGCCAGCAGCTTTGGAGAGGGTAGTTCACCCCTCCACTTT	CASSFGEGSSPLHF
TRBV6-5	-	12	TRBJ1-1	-	TGTGCCAGCGGCACCGCAGGTCTTGAAGCTTTCTTT	CASGTAGLEAFF
TRBV5-1	TRBD2	15	TRBJ2-7	-	TGCGCCAGCAGCCGACAGACTAGCGGTTTTTACGAGCAGTACTTC	CASSRQTSGFYEQYF
TRBV4-3	TRBD2	16	TRBJ2-1	-	TGCGCCAGCAGCCTCTGGACTAGCGGGAGTGGCAATGAGCAGTTCTTC	CASSLWTSGSGNEQFF
TRBV7-9	TRBD2	16	TRBJ2-1	-	TGTGCCAGCAGCTCCCGTACTCCTAGCGGGAGCGGTGAGCAGTTCTTC	CASSSRTPSGSGEQFF
TRBV6-2/TRBV6-3	-	15	TRBJ2-2	-	TGTGCCAGCATCCCCGAACGGCTCCGGGGCGGGGAGCTGTTTTTT	CASIPERLRGGELFF
TRBV12-3/TRBV12-4	-	12	TRBJ1-2	-	TGTGCCAGCACCACAGGGTACTATGGCTACACCTTC	CASTTGYYGYTF
TRBV7-3	-	14	TRBJ2-3	-	TGTGCCAGCAGCGTATCCAGGGCCACAGATACGCAGTATTTT	CASSVSRATDTQYF
TRBV29-1	TRBD1	15	TRBJ2-2	-	TGCAGCGGACAGGGGGCGGAAGGTAACACCGGGGAGCTGTTTTTT	CSGQGAEGNTGELFF
TRBV27	TRBD2	17	TRBJ2-1	-	TGTGCCAGCAGTTTGACTAGCGGGAGGGCCTACCCCAATGAGCAGTTCTTC	CASSLTSGRAYPNEQFF
TRBV2	TRBD2	14	TRBJ2-5	-	TGTGCCAGCAGTGTGGCTAGCGGCCAAGAGACCCAGTACTTC	CASSVASGQETQYF
TRBV2	-	13	TRBJ2-7	-	TGTGCCAGCCTGGGACGGGAGAGGTACGAGCAGTACTTC	CASLGRERYEQYF
TRBV5-8	TRBD1	14	TRBJ1-5	-	TGTGCCAGCAGCTATGGGACAGGGTTTCAGCCCCAGCATTTT	CASSYGTGFQPQHF
TRBV13	-	15	TRBJ1-1	-	TGTGCCAGCAGCTTAGACCCAGGCTGGAACACTGAAGCTTTCTTT	CASSLDPGWNTEAFF
TRBV29-1	TRBD2	14	TRBJ2-1	-	TGCAGCGCGGGACTAGCGGGAGGGGGCAATGAGCAGTTCTTC	CSAGLAGGGNEQFF
TRBV12-3/TRBV12-4	TRBD1	12	TRBJ2-4	once	TGTGCCAGCAGTCCAACAGGGGATCGGGAGTACTTC	CASSPTGDREYF
TRBV19	TRBD2	16	TRBJ2-1	-	TGTGCCAGTAGTATCCTTGCAGGGACTAGCGGGAGTGTGCAGTTCTTC	CASSILAGTSGSVQFF
TRBV28	-	17	TRBJ1-1	-	TGTGCCAGCAGCCCTCGGGTGGGGGGTCAAGGTGACACTGAAGCTTTCTTT	CASSPRVGGQGDTEAFF
TRBV4-2	TRBD1	17	TRBJ2-1	-	TGTGCCAGCAGCCAAGATCGGTTGGGACAGGGGGGTATTGAGCAGTTCTTC	CASSQDRLGQGGIEQFF
TRBV28	TRBD1	13	TRBJ1-1	-	TGTGCCAGCAGGCAGGGGGGCGGCACTGAAGCTTTCTTT	CASRQGGGTEAFF
TRBV30	-	13	TRBJ2-4	-	TGTGCCTGGAGTTCTGGCAAAGAGGACATTCAGTACTTC	CAWSSGKEDIQYF
TRBV6-5	-	14	TRBJ2-5	-	TGTGCCAGCAGCCCCTGGGGGGGCACAGAGACCCAGTACTTC	CASSPWGGTETQYF
TRBV6-2/TRBV6-3	-	14	TRBJ2-5	-	TGTGCCAGCAGTTACACTGCGCTTCAAGAGACCCAGTACTTC	CASSYTALQETQYF
TRBV24-1	-	16	TRBJ2-2	-	TGTGCCACCAGTGATTTCCGGCAGGGGAACACCGGGGAGCTGTTTTTT	CATSDFRQGNTGELFF
TRBV12-3/TRBV12-4	-	13	TRBJ1-5	-	TGTGCCAGCGGAGCGTTAGAGAATCAGCCCCAGCATTTT	CASGALENQPQHF
TRBV2	-	15	TRBJ1-4	-	TGTGCCAGTAAAGGGCAGGGGTTAACTAATGAAAAACTGTTTTTT	CASKGQGLTNEKLFF
TRBV11-3	-	14	TRBJ2-1	-	TGTGCCAGCAGCGGGCCACCTACATACAATGAGCAGTTCTTC	CASSGPPTYNEQFF
TRBV5-1	-	15	TRBJ2-7	-	TGCGCCAGCAGCTTGGAGGCCCGCGGAGCCTACGAGCAGTACTTC	CASSLEARGAYEQYF
TRBV6-1	-	14	TRBJ2-2	-	TGTGCCAGCAGTGACAGGCTAAACACCGGGGAGCTGTTTTTT	CASSDRLNTGELFF
TRBV11-3	-	16	TRBJ2-1	-	TGTGCCAGCAGCCCCCGCGGTGGGGCCGACGGAAATGAGCAGTTCTTC	CASSPRGGADGNEQFF
TRBV2	TRBD1	12	TRBJ1-2	-	TGTGCCATCAAGGACAGGGACTATGGCTACACCTTC	CAIKDRDYGYTF
TRBV9	TRBD2	14	TRBJ2-3	-	TGTGCCAGCACGAGGACTAGCGCAACAGATACGCAGTATTTT	CASTRTSATDTQYF
TRBV7-9	TRBD2	16	TRBJ2-7	-	TGTGCCAGCAGCTCCGGACTAGCGGGAAATATCTACGAGCAGTACTTC	CASSSGLAGNIYEQYF
TRBV5-3	-	12	TRBJ2-3	-	TGTGCCAGAAGAATATCAGGGGATACGCAGTATTTT	CARRISGDTQYF
TRBV10-3	TRBD2	15	TRBJ2-1	once	TGTGCCATCAGGATGGGACTAGCGGATTACAATGAGCAGTTCTTC	CAIRMGLADYNEQFF
TRBV7-2	-	14	TRBJ2-2	-	TGTGCCAGCAGCTTGGACAGAAACACCGGGGAGCTGTTTTTT	CASSLDRNTGELFF
TRBV2	-	12	TRBJ1-1	few	TGTGCCAGCAACCAGTTGAACACTGAAGCTTTCTTT	CASNQLNTEAFF
TRBV15	-	16	TRBJ2-1	-	TGTGCCACCAGCAGGGAGAGGCGGGACAGCTACAATGAGCAGTTCTTC	CATSRERRDSYNEQFF
TRBV9	-	14	TRBJ1-4	-	TGTGCCAGCAGCGCAGAGGAAGGGGATGAAAAACTGTTTTTT	CASSAEEGDEKLFF
TRBV19	-	14	TRBJ1-2	-	TGTGCCAGTAGTACCCACGACAGGCTCTATGGCTACACCTTC	CASSTHDRLYGYTF
TRBV6-1	-	19	TRBJ1-1	-	TGTGCCAGCAGTGAAAGATATACGATGGGGAGAGAGACCAACACTGAAGCTTTCTTT	CASSERYTMGRETNTEAFF
TRBV5-1	-	16	TRBJ2-3	-	TGCGCCAGCAGCTTATTCGGGTTGAGAGGCACAGATACGCAGTATTTT	CASSLFGLRGTDTQYF
TRBV7-2	-	13	TRBJ1-6	-	TGTGCCAGCAGTCGAGATGGTAGTTCACCCCTCCACTTT	CASSRDGSSPLHF
TRBV9	-	15	TRBJ1-5	-	TGTGCCAGCAGCTACCGGGGGGACGTGAATCAGCCCCAGCATTTT	CASSYRGDVNQPQHF
TRBV3-1/TRBV3-2	TRBD2	18	TRBJ2-2	-	TGTGCCAGCAGCCAAGATCACGGTCTAGCGGGCAACACCGGGGAGCTGTTTTTT	CASSQDHGLAGNTGELFF
TRBV4-3	TRBD1	15	TRBJ2-5	-	TGCGCCAGCAGCCAAGGGGACAGGGGAGAGGAGACCCAGTACTTC	CASSQGDRGEETQYF
TRBV7-2	-	14	TRBJ1-1	-	TGTGCCAGCAGCTTAGCGCTCCTAGGCACTGAAGCTTTCTTT	CASSLALLGTEAFF
TRBV7-3	-	14	TRBJ2-1	-	TGTGCCAGCAGCTTAAACGGGAAGGCGGGTGAGCAGTTCTTC	CASSLNGKAGEQFF
TRBV14	-	15	TRBJ1-1	-	TGTGCCAGCAGCCAGCTGGGCCAGGGAGGCACTGAAGCTTTCTTT	CASSQLGQGGTEAFF
TRBV4-2	TRBD2	16	TRBJ2-3	-	TGTGCCAGCAGCTCCGAGACTAGCGGGAGTTCAGATACGCAGTATTTT	CASSSETSGSSDTQYF
TRBV2	TRBD2	16	TRBJ2-5	once	TGTGCCAGTAATGGTTTCGCTAGCGGGTCTCAAGAGACCCAGTACTTC	CASNGFASGSQETQYF